This TCR beta chain is drawn from a study of T cell changes during pregnancy in multiple sclerosis (dated by TCRdb to between 2018 and 2021). A note on the overall study: Changes in the T cell repertoire over the course of pregnancy were examined in this study in women with multiple sclerosis.

Library method: the immunoSEQ multiplex PCR assay. In TCRdb, the immuneACCESS table is reduced to in-frame sequences with V and J assigned. These tables do not hold every clone; where another copy was compared, an unresolved V gene accounts for under half, and the others remain unexplained. The sample includes some 120,000 clones, with about 93% observed a single time. The leading ten clones occupy roughly 1.4% of the sample. This clone was seen just once. The antigen this receptor binds is unknown. Nothing much larger sits one base from this clone, and base qualities are not available. The CDR1 and CDR2 encoded by the germline V gene are SNHLY and FYNNEI. Clipping removes 8 bases from V and 1 base from J, with 9 as the unmatched junction base count. The CDR3 runs 15 residues from the cysteine to the phenylalanine. The CDR3 DNA has 45 bases and is translated from base 1.

Recombination joined TRBV2 with TRBJ1-2, with 8 bases in between that match TRBD1. The source of this sequence is a female donor with multiple sclerosis, enrolled in a pregnancy study. Source: peripheral blood, taken in the third trimester of pregnancy. The CDR3 amino acid sequence is: CASWGGTGDNYGYTF. Here is the DNA: TGTGCCAGCTGGGGGGGGACAGGAGATAACTATGGCTACACCTTC.